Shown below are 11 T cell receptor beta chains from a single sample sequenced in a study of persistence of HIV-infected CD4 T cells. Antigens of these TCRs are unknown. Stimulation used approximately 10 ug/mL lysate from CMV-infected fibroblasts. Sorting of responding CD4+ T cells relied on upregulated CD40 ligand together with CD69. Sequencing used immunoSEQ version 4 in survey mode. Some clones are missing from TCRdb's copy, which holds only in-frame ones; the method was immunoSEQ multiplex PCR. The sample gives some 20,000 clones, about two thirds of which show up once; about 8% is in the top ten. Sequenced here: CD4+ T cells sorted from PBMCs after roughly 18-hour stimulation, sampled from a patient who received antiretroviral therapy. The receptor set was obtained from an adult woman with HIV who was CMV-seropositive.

The CDR3 spells CASSLLDRSLSKYQPQHF. The CDR3 region has the DNA TGTGCCAGCAGCTTACTGGACAGGAGTTTGTCTAAGTATCAGCCCCAGCATTTT. The chain recombines TRBV11-3 with TRBJ1-5; 7 positions agree with TRBD1. The CDR3 consists of 18 residues. After removal of 2 bases from V and 5 bases from J, the junction contained 15 bases not matched to a gene. Per germline, CDR1 SGHNT and CDR2 YENEEA.

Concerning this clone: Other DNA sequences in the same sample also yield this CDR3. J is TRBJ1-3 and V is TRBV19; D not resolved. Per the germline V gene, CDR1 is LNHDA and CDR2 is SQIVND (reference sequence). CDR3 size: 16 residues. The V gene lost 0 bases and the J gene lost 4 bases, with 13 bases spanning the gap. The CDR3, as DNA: TGTGCCAGTAGTATAGATCCGGGCAGCTACGGAAACACCATATATTTT. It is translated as CASSIDPGSYGNTIYF.

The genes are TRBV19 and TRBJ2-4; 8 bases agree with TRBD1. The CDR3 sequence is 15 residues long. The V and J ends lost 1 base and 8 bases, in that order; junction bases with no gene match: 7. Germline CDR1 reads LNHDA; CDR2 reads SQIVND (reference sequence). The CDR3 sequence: CASSIGRQGMDIQYF. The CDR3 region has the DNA TGTGCCAGTAGTATAGGAAGACAGGGGATGGACATTCAGTACTTC.

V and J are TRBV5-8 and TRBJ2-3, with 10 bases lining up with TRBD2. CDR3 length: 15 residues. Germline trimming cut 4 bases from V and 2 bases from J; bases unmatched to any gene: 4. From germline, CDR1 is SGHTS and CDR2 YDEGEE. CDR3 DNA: TGTGCCAGCAGCAGAAGCGGGGGGGACACAGATACGCAGTATTTT. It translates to CASSRSGGDTDTQYF. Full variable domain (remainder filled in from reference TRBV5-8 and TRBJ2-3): EAGVTQSPTHLIKTRGQQATLRCSPISGHTSVYWYQQALGLGLQFLLWYDEGEERNRGNFPPRFSGRQFPNYSSELNVNALELEDSALYLCASSRSGGDTDTQYFGPGTRLTVL.

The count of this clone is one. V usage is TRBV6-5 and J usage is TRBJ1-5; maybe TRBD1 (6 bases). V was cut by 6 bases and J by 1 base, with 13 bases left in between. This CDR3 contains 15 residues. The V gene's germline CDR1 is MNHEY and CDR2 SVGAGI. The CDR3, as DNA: TGTGCCAGCAGGAGTGTAGGGGGGAGCAATCAGCCCCAGCATTTT. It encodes CASRSVGGSNQPQHF.

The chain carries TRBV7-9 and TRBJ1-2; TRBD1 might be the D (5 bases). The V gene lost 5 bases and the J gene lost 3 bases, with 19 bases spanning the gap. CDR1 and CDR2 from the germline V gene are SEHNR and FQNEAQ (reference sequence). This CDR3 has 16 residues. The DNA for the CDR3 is TGTGCCAGCAGCGCCCAAGAGACAGAACTATACTATGGCTACACCTTC. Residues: CASSAQETELYYGYTF.

This CDR3 is CASSPKTEGSGYTF. Here the CDR3 DNA reads TGTGCCAGCTCACCGAAGACAGAGGGCTCCGGCTACACCTTC. The chain has TRBV18 and TRBJ1-2, with a weak D call TRBD1 (5 bases). V was clipped by 3 bases and J by 8 bases, with 16 bases between them. The CDR3 covers 14 residues. Germline V gene data show CDR1 as KGHSH and CDR2 as LQKENI.

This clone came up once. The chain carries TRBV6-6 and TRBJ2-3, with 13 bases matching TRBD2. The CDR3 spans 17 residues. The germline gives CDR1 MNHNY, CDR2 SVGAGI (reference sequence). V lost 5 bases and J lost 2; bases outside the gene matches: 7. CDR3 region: CASSPRTSGGLTDTQYF. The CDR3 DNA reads TGTGCCAGCAGTCCCCGGACTAGCGGGGGCCTCACAGATACGCAGTATTTT.

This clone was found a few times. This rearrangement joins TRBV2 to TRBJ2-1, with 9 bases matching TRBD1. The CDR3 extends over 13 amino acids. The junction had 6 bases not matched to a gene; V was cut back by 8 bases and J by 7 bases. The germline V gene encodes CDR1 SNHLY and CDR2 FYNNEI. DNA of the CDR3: TGTGCCAGCGCGGGACAGGGAAGGAATGAGCAGTTCTTC. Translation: CASAGQGRNEQFF.

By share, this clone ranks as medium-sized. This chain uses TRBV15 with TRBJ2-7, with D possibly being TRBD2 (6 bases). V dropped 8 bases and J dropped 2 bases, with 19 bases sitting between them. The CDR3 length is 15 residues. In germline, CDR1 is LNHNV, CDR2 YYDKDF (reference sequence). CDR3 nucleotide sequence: TGTGCCACCCTAACCGAATGGGGGGATACCTACGAGCAGTACTTC. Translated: CATLTEWGDTYEQYF.

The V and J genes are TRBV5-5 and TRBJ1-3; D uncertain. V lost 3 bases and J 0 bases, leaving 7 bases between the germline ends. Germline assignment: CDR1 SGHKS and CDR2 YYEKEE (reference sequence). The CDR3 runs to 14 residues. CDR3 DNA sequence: TGTGCCAGCAGCTCCGCCTACTCTGGAAACACCATATATTTT. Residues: CASSSAYSGNTIYF.